This TCR beta chain was recovered during a study of CD8 T cells in Susac syndrome. Germline V gives CDR1 MDHEN, CDR2 SYDVKM. The CDR3 extends over 12 amino acids. V was clipped by 3 bases and J by 7 bases, with 7 bases between them. Reverse transcription of roughly 0.5 to 1 ug RNA was performed with random hexamers. TCR beta CDR3 was amplified by immunoSEQ multiplex PCR. This amplification extended across 54 Vbeta and 13 Jbeta segments. TCRdb fed the immunoSEQ multiplex PCR reads into MiXCR, producing one record per CDR3 protein. The sample includes 250,000 to 300,000 distinct CDR3 sequences, approximately 89% of them seen just once. TEMRA cells were enriched by FACS, while CD8+ and CD4+ T cells were obtained through a negative isolation that was performed magnetically. Regarding this clonotype: Its antigen is not known.

Study-wide results and caveats: TCR sequencing and HLA analysis covered a relatively small number of individuals.

This chain joins TRBV28 and TRBJ2-1, with D unresolved. The sequencing input was CD8+ T cells from PBMCs. The TCR was taken from a human donor with multiple sclerosis. The CDR3 reads CASSFDLNEQFF. The CDR3, as DNA: TGTGCCAGCAGTTTTGATCTGAATGAGCAGTTCTTC.